These T cell receptor beta chains were read from a single sample in a study of blood T cells in healthy people across ages. In TCRdb, the 5' RACE reads were re-called with MiXCR into one record per CDR3 protein. The table records hundreds of thousands of distinct CDR3 sequences, around three fifths of them present only once. The material sequenced was blood. The receptors originated from a man in his forties in good health. Each CDR3 is given with its conserved first and last residue. Size values are once, few and many counts, or a class for expanded clones, and some rows have none.

TRBV3-1	-	TRBJ2-7	CASSYAAGEQYF
TRBV12-3/TRBV12-4	few	TRBJ1-2	CASRLRRGYTF
TRBV20-1	many	TRBJ2-1	CSARGERERAPYEQFF
TRBV7-2	-	-	CASSSGDHYNEQYF
TRBV12-3/TRBV12-4	once	TRBJ2-2	CASRTYPTDSSFAGELFF
TRBV20-1	-	TRBJ1-5	CSAERQGVNQPQHF
TRBV12-3/TRBV12-4	-	TRBJ2-5	CASSPQGPGAQYF
TRBV5-1	-	TRBJ2-6	CASSPFGSGSSGANVLTF
TRBV7-2	-	TRBJ1-1	CASSLIPESVGAFF
TRBV9	-	TRBJ1-1	CASSGGQSNTEAFF
TRBV7-2	-	TRBJ2-5	CASSLDYRSSETQYF
TRBV6-5	-	TRBJ2-4	CASSYSQGLSSYNEQYF
TRBV6-6	few	TRBJ2-7	CASSYSYPNEQYF
TRBV5-1	-	TRBJ2-3	CASSLRASSDTQYF
TRBV20-1	-	TRBJ2-3	CSARDQTDTQYF